This T cell receptor beta chain was captured by sequencing in a study of cytomegalovirus exposure and HLA in healthy donors. PCR primers comprised 60 Vbeta and 13 Jbeta primers. Clones were read by immunoSEQ multiplex PCR, and TCRdb kept only the in-frame ones, dropping some. This table holds 150,000 to 200,000 clones, 80% found once. Turning to this clone: No antigen is known for it. At one end the junction does not follow the germline gene, possibly because of a read error.

Broader study findings: Presence/absence analyses supposed approximately even sequencing depth among donors.

The sample consisted of PBMCs. The origin of this receptor is a boy aged 5-17 years in good health and CMV-seronegative.

Written as DNA, the CDR3 is TGTGCCAGCAGCTTATCGGGCGGACTACCTCTCTTC. Encoded protein: CASSLSGGLPLF. V usage is TRBV7-3 and J usage is TRBJ2-7; TRBD2 might be the D (6 bases). CDR3 length: 12 residues. Germline CDR1 and CDR2: SGHTA and FQGTGA.